The 26 T cell receptor beta chains in this list originate from one sample, sequenced in a study of blood T cell repertoires in COVID-19. The method was immunoSEQ multiplex PCR; TCRdb's version includes in-frame clones alone and lacks a portion of them. The sample carries over 150,000 clones, around 82% recorded once. Sequencing used PBMCs or T cells enriched from blood (not recorded which). Receptors were obtained from a man aged 40-49 years who had recovered from COVID-19.

This rearrangement joins TRBV3-1 (or the pseudogene TRBV3-2) to TRBJ1-2, with D hard to call. With 0 bases removed from V and 8 bases from J, the gap between germline ends came to 19 bases. The CDR3 length is 16 residues. CDR1 and CDR2 (germline): LGHDT, YNNKEL (reference sequence). The CDR3 coding sequence is TGTGCCAGCAGCCAAGACCGGGTACTTACCTCGAGGGGCTACACCTTC. It codes for CASSQDRVLTSRGYTF.

The V call is TRBV10-3, the J call TRBJ2-6; 8 nucleotides agree with TRBD2. V lost 2 bases to trimming and J lost 1 base; unmatched junction nucleotides: 4. In germline, CDR1 is ENHRY, CDR2 SYGVKD. The CDR3 loop spans 17 amino acids. The DNA of the CDR3 is TGTGCCATCAGTGAGCCCATAGCGGGGTCTGGGGCCAACGTCCTGACTTTC. It yields the protein CAISEPIAGSGANVLTF.

About this clone itself: The same CDR3 also results from other DNA sequences found in this sample. V is TRBV28 and J is TRBJ2-5, with 8 bases that match TRBD2. CDR3 size: 13 residues. Germline loops: CDR1 MDHEN, CDR2 SYDVKM. J was trimmed by 4 bases and V by 2 bases; bases with no gene match: 0. The CDR3 sequence: CASSLAGGETQYF. The CDR3 DNA is TGTGCCAGCAGTTTAGCGGGGGGAGAGACCCAGTACTTC. The full variable domain, its missing parts supplied by reference TRBV28 and TRBJ2-5, is DVKVTQSSRYLVKRTGEKVFLECVQDMDHENMFWYRQDPGLGLRLIYFSYDVKMKEKGDIPEGYSVSREKKERFSLILESASTNQTSMYLCASSLAGGETQYFGPGTRLLVL.

This clone is labeled as large (0.1 to 1%). The chain uses TRBV6-2 or TRBV6-3 and TRBJ2-1, with a weak D call TRBD1 (6 bases). The CDR3 is 13 amino acids. Germline V gene sequence: CDR1 MNHEY, CDR2 SVGEGT. Deletions cut 6 bases from V and 8 bases from J, with 14 bases between. The CDR3 bases are TGTGCCAGCAGCGACAGGCCCGAGGATGAGCAGTTCTTC. It encodes CASSDRPEDEQFF.

The V call is TRBV5-1, the J call TRBJ2-1; 11 bases match TRBD2. CDR3 size: 19 residues. CDR1 SGHRS and CDR2 YFSETQ come from the germline V gene. Trimming removed 0 bases from V and 0 bases from J; junction bases left unmatched: 8. The DNA of the CDR3 is TGCGCCAGCAGCTTGGGGTCTAGCGGGGGGCCCAGCTCCTACAATGAGCAGTTCTTC. The encoded protein is CASSLGSSGGPSSYNEQFF. The variable domain in full, with the rest retrieved from reference TRBV5-1 and TRBJ2-1, is KAGVTQTPRYLIKTRGQQVTLSCSPISGHRSVSWYQQTPGQGLQFLFEYFSETQRNKGNFPGRFSGRQFSNSRSEMNVSTLELGDSALYLCASSLGSSGGPSSYNEQFFGPGTRLTVL.

The rearrangement uses TRBV7-9 and TRBJ1-2, with D tentatively TRBD1 (5 bases). Germline CDR1 is SEHNR and CDR2 is FQNEAQ (reference sequence). The CDR3 has 13 amino acids. The V gene lost 3 bases and the J gene lost 8 bases, with 13 bases spanning the gap. In nucleotides, the CDR3 is TGTGCCAGCAGCTTCTCGGGGGTCTGGGGCTACACCTTC. Translating it yields CASSFSGVWGYTF.

A few counts support this clone. This same CDR3 is encoded by further DNA sequences in the sample. CDR3 region: CASSSGQGVGEKLFF. For the CDR3, the DNA is TGTGCCAGCAGCTCGGGCCAGGGGGTGGGGGAAAAACTGTTTTTT. The chain employs TRBV11-2 and TRBJ1-4; 7 positions match TRBD1. V shed 4 bases, J shed 8 bases, and the junction held 10 bases outside the gene matches. CDR1 SGHAT and CDR2 FQNNGV come from the germline V gene. This CDR3 spans 15 amino acids.

This clone was found many times. This chain joins TRBV6-1 and TRBJ1-2; 7 nucleotides match TRBD1. This CDR3 is 16 amino acids long. Germline CDR1 is MNHNS and CDR2 is SASEGT. V lost 1 base and J lost 7; bases outside the gene matches: 12. The CDR3 nucleotides read TGTGCCAGCAGTGAAGAAGGGACAGTTCCGGTGGGTGGCTACACCTTC. It is translated as CASSEEGTVPVGGYTF.

The CDR3 region is CASSSDRAETQYF. DNA of the CDR3: TGTGCCAGCAGCTCAGACAGGGCTGAGACCCAGTACTTC. The rearrangement uses TRBV7-8 and TRBJ2-5; 7 bases align to TRBD1. CDR3 length: 13 amino acids. Trimming took 4 bases from V and 5 from J; bases not matched to a gene: 4. CDR1 is SGHVS, CDR2 FQNEAQ, per germline.

This sequence joins TRBV27 and TRBJ1-6; 9 bases are a match to TRBD1. The CDR3 totals 16 residues. Germline CDR1 reads MNHEY; CDR2 reads SMNVEV (reference sequence). The trim removed 5 bases at V and 6 bases at J, leaving 8 bases unmatched. In nucleotides, the CDR3 is TGTGCCAGCAGTATCCGGACAGGGGCGCTTAATTCACCCCTCCACTTT. This gives the protein CASSIRTGALNSPLHF.

The gene calls are TRBV7-2 and TRBJ2-3; 13 nucleotides align to TRBD2. CDR1 is SGHTA, CDR2 FQGNSA, per germline. CDR3 length: 16 amino acids. With V trimmed by 0 bases and J by 6 bases, 3 bases remained unmatched. For the CDR3, the DNA is TGTGCCAGCAGCTTAGCAATACTAGCGGGGGGGGATACGCAGTATTTT. Its translation is CASSLAILAGGDTQYF.

V usage is TRBV28 and J usage is TRBJ1-5; the D is unclear. The germline V gene encodes CDR1 MDHEN and CDR2 SYDVKM. Trimming cost V 7 bases and J 4 bases, with 8 bases left between them. CDR3 length: 12 amino acids. DNA for the CDR3: TGTGCCAGCACCGAGGGTAATCAGCCCCAGCATTTT. Its translation: CASTEGNQPQHF. The full variable domain, rest sourced from reference TRBV28 and TRBJ1-5, is DVKVTQSSRYLVKRTGEKVFLECVQDMDHENMFWYRQDPGLGLRLIYFSYDVKMKEKGDIPEGYSVSREKKERFSLILESASTNQTSMYLCASTEGNQPQHFGDGTRLSIL.

The chain has TRBV4-2 and TRBJ1-6; D remains ambiguous. V gave up 1 base and J gave up 8 bases, with 15 bases separating them. The CDR3 has 16 residues. Germline values: CDR1 LGHNA, CDR2 YNFKEQ. The CDR3 nucleotides are TGTGCCAGCAGCCAAGCTGACCGAGCGAGGGATTCACCCCTCCACTTT. Encoded protein: CASSQADRARDSPLHF.

Here the CDR3 reads CASSTAPVGAEAFF. The CDR3 region has the DNA TGTGCCAGCAGTACCGCCCCAGTCGGGGCTGAAGCTTTCTTT. The V call is TRBV9, the J call TRBJ1-1; D remains ambiguous. The CDR3 covers 14 residues. Looked up from germline, CDR1 is SGDLS and CDR2 is YYNGEE. Trimming removed 5 bases at V and 6 bases at J, with 17 bases between.

This clone was counted once. The chain joins TRBV10-3 to TRBJ1-3; perhaps TRBD1 as D (5 bases). V dropped 3 bases and J dropped 10 bases, with 10 bases sitting between them. Looked up from germline, CDR1 is ENHRY and CDR2 is SYGVKD. CDR3 length: 12 amino acids. The CDR3 DNA follows: TGTGCCATCAGTGACAGACAGATGACCATATATTTT. Its protein product is CAISDRQMTIYF.

The V call is TRBV5-1, the J call TRBJ1-2, with no clear D. Germline V gene sequence: CDR1 SGHRS, CDR2 YFSETQ. Trimming took off 0 bases at V and 2 bases at J, with 11 bases between the two ends. The CDR3 has 15 residues. CDR3 nucleotide sequence: TGCGCCAGCAGCTTGGGTGTGGAGTCAAACTATGGCTACACCTTC. This sequence encodes CASSLGVESNYGYTF.

This clone came up once. This sequence joins TRBV29-1 and TRBJ2-3, with a weak D call TRBD1 (5 bases). Germline V lookup: CDR1 SQVTM, CDR2 ANQGSEA. The CDR3 is 14 residues long. V shed 2 bases and J shed 1 base, with 10 bases lying between them. CDR3 amino acids: CSVERGAGTDTQYF. The CDR3 region has the DNA TGCAGCGTTGAAAGGGGCGCGGGCACAGATACGCAGTATTTT.

The gene calls are TRBV28 and TRBJ1-1; 9 bases line up with TRBD1. J lost 4 bases, V lost 7 bases, and 4 bases had no gene match. Germline V gene sequence: CDR1 MDHEN, CDR2 SYDVKM. The CDR3 runs 13 residues. The chain's CDR3 is CASKGQGFTEAFF. In DNA, the CDR3 is TGTGCCAGCAAGGGACAGGGATTCACTGAAGCTTTCTTT.

The chain carries TRBV5-5 and TRBJ1-2; D is unclear. The V gene lost 4 bases and the J gene lost 2 bases, with 12 bases spanning the gap. Per the germline V gene, CDR1 is SGHKS and CDR2 is YYEKEE (reference sequence). The CDR3 runs 14 residues. The CDR3 here is CASSVAQKNYGYTF. The CDR3, as DNA: TGTGCCAGCAGCGTAGCTCAGAAAAACTATGGCTACACCTTC.

Here the CDR3 reads CASSLRGVQFF. The DNA of the CDR3 is TGTGCCAGCAGCCTACGGGGGGTGCAGTTCTTC. This chain links TRBV7-8 with TRBJ2-1; TRBD2 agrees at 7 bases. Germline loops: CDR1 SGHVS, CDR2 FQNEAQ. This CDR3 is 11 amino acids long. V shed 5 bases and J 12 bases; nucleotides not matched to a gene: 4.

A single count supports this clone. The rearrangement links TRBV7-9 to TRBJ1-2; D possibly corresponds to TRBD1 (5 bases). The CDR3 length is 15 residues. The V gene lost 1 base and the J gene lost 5 bases, with 14 bases spanning the gap. Germline assignment: CDR1 SEHNR and CDR2 FQNEAQ (reference sequence). DNA for the CDR3: TGTGCCAGCAGCTTAGAGGGGACTAGAGGGTATGGCTACACCTTC. Its translation: CASSLEGTRGYGYTF.

The genes are TRBV27 and TRBJ1-2, with TRBD1 matching 9 bases. The CDR3 has 15 residues. Germline assignment: CDR1 MNHEY and CDR2 SMNVEV (reference sequence). V shed 5 bases and J 0 bases; nucleotides not matched to a gene: 4. The CDR3 loop reads CASSPRTGANYGYTF. CDR3 nucleotides: TGTGCCAGCAGTCCTCGGACAGGGGCTAACTATGGCTACACCTTC.

This chain joins TRBV10-3 and TRBJ1-1, with D possibly being TRBD1 (5 bases). The CDR3 has 14 residues. The ends were cut back, 0 bases at V and 5 bases at J, with 10 bases in the middle. Per the germline V gene, CDR1 is ENHRY and CDR2 is SYGVKD. The CDR3 region is CAISESQGKTEAFF. The CDR3 DNA is TGTGCCATCAGTGAGTCCCAGGGTAAGACTGAAGCTTTCTTT.

The J gene is TRBJ1-2, the V gene TRBV4-1; 7 positions agree with TRBD1. This CDR3 region has 17 residues. The V and J ends lost 4 bases and 0 bases, in that order; junction bases with no gene match: 11. Germline loops: CDR1 MGHRA, CDR2 YSYEKL. CDR3 coding DNA: TGCGCCAGCAGCCGTCAGTCAGGGGGGACCTCTAACTATGGCTACACCTTC. Its translation is CASSRQSGGTSNYGYTF.

This clone came up once. The genes are TRBV27 and TRBJ1-4; 8 bases align to TRBD1. V shed 8 bases and J 4 bases; nucleotides not matched to a gene: 3. This CDR3 spans 13 amino acids. Germline CDR1 MNHEY, CDR2 SMNVEV (reference sequence). The CDR3, as DNA: TGTGCCAGCCTTGGACAGGGTAATGAAAAACTGTTTTTT. Residues: CASLGQGNEKLFF.

This rearrangement joins TRBV9 to TRBJ2-5; 8 bases line up with TRBD2. V lost 1 base and J lost 3; bases outside the gene matches: 5. Germline V gene lookup returns CDR1 SGDLS and CDR2 YYNGEE. This CDR3 has 15 amino acids. In nucleotides, the CDR3 is TGTGCCAGCAGCGTAAGTCTCGGGGGGGAAGAGACCCAGTACTTC. This codes for CASSVSLGGEETQYF.